This passage covers 27 T cell receptor beta chains from one sample sequenced in a study of T cell repertoires in ileal Crohn's disease. Clones were sequenced by immunoSEQ multiplex PCR, and TCRdb holds only the in-frame ones, with some missing. The table shows 2,000 to 2,500 clones, with roughly 87% occurring only once. Source material: ileal tissue. The receptors come from an adult with Crohn's disease.

This clone was counted only a few times. The V call is TRBV14, the J call TRBJ2-3; the match to TRBD1 covers 9 bases. V lost 8 bases, J lost 7 bases, and 7 bases stayed unmatched. The CDR3 totals 13 residues. Per germline, CDR1 SGHDN and CDR2 FVKESK. CDR3 residues: CASGTGIRNTQYF. The CDR3 DNA follows: TGTGCCAGCGGGACAGGGATAAGAAATACGCAGTATTTT.

The chain combines TRBV5-4 with TRBJ2-1; 14 nucleotides line up with TRBD2. The CDR3 is 16 amino acids. The germline V gene encodes CDR1 SGHNT and CDR2 YYREEE (reference sequence). The ends lost 1 base at V and 8 bases at J; junction bases unmatched: 5. CDR3 protein: CASSLRLAGGGDEQFF. The CDR3 region has the DNA TGTGCCAGCAGCTTGCGACTAGCGGGGGGGGGAGATGAGCAGTTCTTC.

CDR3 bases: TGTGCCAGCACCAGGTCCGGGAGGAACACTGAAGCTTTCTTT. It is translated as CASTRSGRNTEAFF. This chain uses TRBV6-6 with TRBJ1-1; D gene uncertain. Trimming removed 7 bases from V and 1 base from J, with 13 bases in between. This CDR3 has 14 residues. Germline CDR1 is MNHNY and CDR2 is SVGAGI (reference sequence).

The V call is TRBV5-5, the J call TRBJ1-3; D might be TRBD1 (5 bases). Germline lookup yields CDR1 SGHKS and CDR2 YYEKEE (reference sequence). Deletions cut 0 bases from V and 2 bases from J, with 12 bases between. This CDR3 comprises 16 residues. The CDR3 reads CASSLALGQPGNTIYF. The CDR3 coding sequence is TGTGCCAGCAGCTTGGCTTTGGGGCAGCCTGGAAACACCATATATTTT.

As regards this clone: Other DNA sequences in this specimen translate into the identical CDR3. V is TRBV29-1 and J is TRBJ1-2; the D gene is possibly TRBD1 (5 bases). Germline V CDR1 and CDR2: SQVTM, ANQGSEA. Trimming took off 3 bases at V and 4 bases at J, with 12 bases between the two ends. This CDR3 spans 13 amino acids. The CDR3 DNA sequence: TGCAGCGTTGACGGTCAGGGCGGCTATGGCTACACCTTC. Translation: CSVDGQGGYGYTF.

V usage is TRBV5-1 and J usage is TRBJ1-4, with no clear D. This CDR3 spans 17 amino acids. Germline CDR1 reads SGHRS; CDR2 reads YFSETQ. V was pared by 0 bases and J by 3 bases, with 15 bases between. Here the CDR3 reads CASSLGHGMGANEKLFF. In DNA, the CDR3 is TGCGCCAGCAGCTTGGGACATGGGATGGGAGCTAATGAAAAACTGTTTTTT.

The genes are TRBV5-6 and TRBJ1-5; 11 positions agree with TRBD1. CDR1 and CDR2 from the germline V gene are SGHDT and YYEEEE. The CDR3 extends over 15 amino acids. Trimming at V came to 4 bases and at J to 6 bases, leaving 6 bases not matched to a gene. The CDR3 loop reads CASSRTGGGFQPQHF. In DNA form, the CDR3 reads TGTGCCAGCAGCCGGACAGGGGGCGGTTTTCAGCCCCAGCATTTT.

This chain joins TRBV10-3 and TRBJ2-5; a weak D match, TRBD2 (6 bases). Germline V lookup: CDR1 ENHRY, CDR2 SYGVKD. This CDR3 is built from 14 residues. Trimming removed 0 bases at V and 1 base at J, with 6 bases between. This CDR3 reads CAISESTSQETQYF. The CDR3 DNA reads as TGTGCCATCAGTGAGTCGACTAGCCAAGAGACCCAGTACTTC.

The rearrangement links TRBV2 to TRBJ2-1; TRBD2 agrees at 12 bases. The CDR3 is 14 amino acids. Looked up from germline, CDR1 is SNHLY and CDR2 is FYNNEI. V was clipped by 5 bases and J by 10 bases; unmatched bases: 6. CDR3 nucleotide sequence: TGTGCCAGCAGTACCGGACTAGCGGGGCGGGAGCAGTTCTTC. It translates to CASSTGLAGREQFF. Together with reference TRBV2 and TRBJ2-1, the CDR3 gives the full variable domain: EPEVTQTPSHQVTQMGQEVILRCVPISNHLYFYWYRQILGQKVEFLVSFYNNEISEKSEIFDDQFSVERPDGSNFTLKIRSTKLEDSAMYFCASSTGLAGREQFFGPGTRLTVL.

The gene calls are TRBV19 and TRBJ1-5; 9 bases align to TRBD1. The CDR3 runs 16 residues. CDR1 and CDR2 (germline): LNHDA, SQIVND (reference sequence). V gave up 7 bases and J gave up 5 bases; unmatched junction bases: 12. In DNA form, the CDR3 reads TGTGCCAGTACCTTACTGGACAGGGGATATGATCAGCCCCAGCATTTT. This sequence encodes CASTLLDRGYDQPQHF.

The chain recombines TRBV7-3 with TRBJ1-6; TRBD1 is a possible D gene (5 bases). Trimming took 4 bases from V and 10 from J, leaving 14 bases between them. The CDR3 has 14 residues. Germline CDR1 and CDR2: SGHTA and FQGTGA. CDR3 loop: CASSWDAAGSPLHF. The CDR3 DNA is TGTGCCAGCAGCTGGGACGCGGCGGGGTCACCCCTCCACTTT.

CDR3 sequence reads: CASSAGTGGEYYGYTF. For the CDR3, the DNA is TGTGCCAGCAGTGCAGGGACAGGGGGCGAATACTATGGCTACACCTTC. The chain recombines TRBV6-1 with TRBJ1-2; 12 bases line up with TRBD1. The CDR3 loop spans 16 amino acids. Germline V gives CDR1 MNHNS, CDR2 SASEGT. With 4 bases clipped from V and 3 bases from J, the junction kept 6 bases outside the gene matches.

The CDR3 is CASSEGGADYGYTF. CDR3 DNA sequence: TGTGCCAGCAGTGAGGGGGGGGCTGACTATGGCTACACCTTC. The chain has TRBV6-1 and TRBJ1-2, with D perhaps TRBD1 (6 bases). Trimming removed 3 bases from V and 3 bases from J, with 11 bases in between. Germline CDR1 MNHNS, CDR2 SASEGT. The CDR3 extends over 14 amino acids.

This chain uses TRBV7-8 with TRBJ1-1; TRBD1 agrees at 9 bases. The CDR3 has 15 amino acids. The junction had 7 bases not matched to a gene; V was cut back by 2 bases and J by 6 bases. The germline V gene encodes CDR1 SGHVS and CDR2 FQNEAQ. The CDR3 DNA sequence: TGTGCCAGCAGCTTAAGAAGGGACAGGGCATCTGAAGCTTTCTTT. This sequence encodes CASSLRRDRASEAFF.

The chain is built from TRBV11-2 and TRBJ2-4, with a tentative D call TRBD2 (5 bases). Between the trimmed V and J ends, which lost 6 bases and 6 bases, there was a span of 18 bases. Per the germline V gene, CDR1 is SGHAT and CDR2 is FQNNGV. This CDR3 contains 15 residues. This CDR3 is CASSLTSGLRNIQYF. The CDR3 DNA is TGTGCCAGCAGTTTGACATCGGGGTTGCGAAACATTCAGTACTTC.

This chain uses TRBV6-5 with TRBJ1-4; D not certain. Germline CDR1 and CDR2: MNHEY and SVGAGI. V lost 6 bases to trimming and J lost 8 bases, with 10 bases between them. The length of the CDR3 is 12 residues. The CDR3: CASSRPGEKLFF. The DNA for the CDR3 is TGTGCCAGCAGCCGACCGGGGGAAAAACTGTTTTTT.

V usage is TRBV6-1 and J usage is TRBJ2-7; TRBD2 might be the D (5 bases). The V end lost 1 base, the J end lost 0 bases, and 10 bases lay between the germline ends. Germline CDR1 is MNHNS and CDR2 is SASEGT. The CDR3 is made up of 15 amino acids. This CDR3 is CASSEEVTTSYEQYF. In nucleotides, the CDR3 is TGTGCCAGCAGTGAAGAAGTGACTACCTCCTACGAGCAGTACTTC.

This chain connects TRBV5-1 to TRBJ2-3; D perhaps matches TRBD2 (6 bases). Trimming pared 7 bases from V and 0 bases from J, leaving 9 bases between. The CDR3 covers 13 residues. CDR1 and CDR2 (germline): SGHRS, YFSETQ. This chain's CDR3 is CASGGTSTDTQYF. CDR3 coding DNA: TGCGCCAGCGGCGGGACTAGCACAGATACGCAGTATTTT.

CDR3 sequence reads: CASSVTRAGNEQYF. Here the CDR3 DNA reads TGTGCCAGCAGCGTAACGCGGGCGGGGAACGAGCAGTACTTC. The chain has TRBV9 and TRBJ2-7; D is possibly TRBD2 (6 bases). Germline V gene sequence: CDR1 SGDLS, CDR2 YYNGEE. V gave up 1 base and J gave up 5 bases, with 13 bases separating them. The CDR3 sequence is 14 residues long.

This CDR3 reads CASSPQTQNTEAFF. In DNA form, the CDR3 reads TGTGCCAGCAGCCCCCAGACTCAGAACACTGAAGCTTTCTTT. V usage is TRBV7-6 and J usage is TRBJ1-1; D remains unclear. V was clipped by 5 bases and J by 1 base, with 11 bases between them. The germline V gene has CDR1 SGHVS and CDR2 FNYEAQ. The CDR3 has 14 residues.

V gene TRBV5-6 combines with J gene TRBJ2-3; perhaps TRBD2 as D (5 bases). Germline V lookup: CDR1 SGHDT, CDR2 YYEEEE. This CDR3 is 14 amino acids long. V was shortened by 5 bases and J by 4 bases, with 14 bases between the two germline ends. CDR3 nucleotides: TGTGCCAGCAGATCGGTCGGGATTTCAGATACGCAGTATTTT. Residues: CASRSVGISDTQYF.

The chain recombines TRBV4-1 with TRBJ2-1; no definite D call. The CDR3 totals 12 residues. Germline V gene sequence: CDR1 MGHRA, CDR2 YSYEKL. V dropped 6 bases and J dropped 6 bases, with 9 bases sitting between them. The CDR3 loop is CASRNFGNEQFF. In DNA form, the CDR3 reads TGCGCCAGCAGGAACTTTGGCAATGAGCAGTTCTTC.

The V gene is TRBV19, the J gene TRBJ2-3, with D perhaps TRBD1 (6 bases). V was clipped by 3 bases and J by 6 bases, with 16 bases between them. This CDR3 is 15 amino acids long. Germline assignment: CDR1 LNHDA and CDR2 SQIVND (reference sequence). DNA for the CDR3: TGTGCCAGTAGTATGGGGGCGAAGCGATGGGATACGCAGTATTTT. Residues: CASSMGAKRWDTQYF.

The J gene is TRBJ2-1, the V gene TRBV5-5; 9 nucleotides align to TRBD1. This CDR3 contains 15 residues. Germline V gene data show CDR1 as SGHKS and CDR2 as YYEKEE (reference sequence). After removal of 3 bases from V and 4 bases from J, the junction contained 5 bases not matched to a gene. The CDR3 coding sequence is TGTGCCAGCAGCTGGGCCGGGACAGGGTACAATGAGCAGTTCTTC. This sequence encodes CASSWAGTGYNEQFF. Combining the CDR3 with reference TRBV5-5 and TRBJ2-1 gives the whole variable domain DAGVTQSPTHLIKTRGQQVTLRCSPISGHKSVSWYQQVLGQGPQFIFQYYEKEERGRGNFPDRFSARQFPNYSSELNVNALLLGDSALYLCASSWAGTGYNEQFFGPGTRLTVL.

This chain joins TRBV4-1 and TRBJ1-1; 8 bases are shared with TRBD1. The V segment lost 2 bases and the J segment 2 bases; nucleotides outside the gene matches: 7. Germline CDR1 and CDR2: MGHRA and YSYEKL. This CDR3 is 16 amino acids long. Here the CDR3 DNA reads TGCGCCAGCAGCCAATTCCCACAGGGGGGCAACACTGAAGCTTTCTTT. It encodes CASSQFPQGGNTEAFF.

The rearrangement links TRBV18 to TRBJ2-7; 8 nucleotides line up with TRBD2. Looked up from germline, CDR1 is KGHSH and CDR2 is LQKENI. The CDR3 is 14 amino acids. With V trimmed by 6 bases and J by 3 bases, 7 bases remained unmatched. CDR3 nucleotide sequence: TGTGCCAGCTCCACCTCGGGAGGGGACTACGAGCAGTACTTC. Its translation: CASSTSGGDYEQYF.

The chain recombines TRBV9 with TRBJ1-4; D possibly corresponds to TRBD1 (6 bases). This CDR3 is 15 amino acids long. The germline V and J ends were trimmed by 4 bases and 2 bases, with 12 bases remaining between them. Germline V gene sequence: CDR1 SGDLS, CDR2 YYNGEE. CDR3 sequence: CASSFGQNTNEKLFF. CDR3 coding DNA: TGTGCCAGCAGCTTCGGACAGAACACTAATGAAAAACTGTTTTTT.